This T cell receptor beta chain was identified in a study of cytomegalovirus exposure and HLA in healthy donors. As to this clone: Its target is not known.

J was trimmed by 3 bases and V by 7 bases; bases with no gene match: 0. Per the germline V gene, CDR1 is LNHDA and CDR2 is SQIVND (reference sequence). The CDR3 has 13 amino acids. PCR primers comprised 60 Vbeta and 13 Jbeta primers. The method was immunoSEQ multiplex PCR; TCRdb's version includes in-frame clones alone and lacks a portion of them. The ten most abundant clones cover about 1.8% of a sample with 100,000 to 150,000 clones. Study conclusions and caveats: Most observed TCR sequences were rare, whereas some public TCRs were detected in many donors. Productive status was seen about 87% or about 30% of the time for most TCR beta V segments in an earlier analysis.

V is TRBV19 and J is TRBJ2-1, with 10 bases matching TRBD2. The sequencing sample was made of PBMCs. The TCR sequence derives from a man between 18 and 35 years old in good health and CMV-seronegative. The CDR3 loop reads CASKREGYNEQFF. CDR3 coding DNA: TGTGCCAGTAAGCGGGAGGGCTACAATGAGCAGTTCTTC. Looking up the rest from reference TRBV19 and TRBJ2-1 gives the full variable domain: DGGITQSPKYLFRKEGQNVTLSCEQNLNHDAMYWYRQDPGQGLRLIYYSQIVNDFQKGDIAEGYSVSREKKESFPLTVTSAQKNPTAFYLCASKREGYNEQFFGPGTRLTVL.